These 2 T cell receptor beta chains came from one sample sequenced in a study of blood T cells in healthy people across ages. Sample-barcoded 5' priming and a J-beta primer mix drove a second PCR of about 6 to 12 cycles. TCRdb used MiXCR to reprocess the 5' RACE reads, holding one entry per CDR3 protein. This sample has 1,100,000 or so distinct CDR3 sequences, with around 45% found just once. Sequenced sample: blood. The source is a woman aged 60-75 years in good health.

The V call is TRBV4-2, the J call TRBJ1-2, with a tentative D call TRBD1 (5 bases). Trimming took 2 bases from V and 8 from J, leaving 21 bases between them. Germline lookup yields CDR1 LGHNA and CDR2 YNFKEQ. The CDR3 sequence is 16 residues long. The DNA for the CDR3 is TGTGCCAGCAGCCAAACTCCTAAAGGACCCTGGGGGGGCTACACCTTC. Amino acid sequence: CASSQTPKGPWGGYTF.

The rearrangement joins TRBV6-1 to TRBJ1-2; 10 bases fit TRBD1. CDR3 length: 16 residues. CDR1 and CDR2 (germline): MNHNS, SASEGT. V trimming: 5 bases; J trimming: 5 bases; junction bases outside the gene matches: 11. CDR3 bases: TGTGCCAGCAGTCCGTCTCCGGGACAGGGGTCTTATGGCTACACCTTC. As protein: CASSPSPGQGSYGYTF.